This T cell receptor (beta chain) was sequenced in a study of blood T cell repertoires in COVID-19 (dated by TCRdb to the early 2020s). About the investigation overall: Collaborator samples came from the United States, Italy and Spain and covered acute and convalescent phases of COVID-19. A de-identified subject ID, COVID-19 status, age in years and sex were almost always included in the sample metadata. The material from the prospective study consisted of cDNA or gDNA derived from T cells, B-cell-depleted T cells, or PBMCs. A freely available public database, intended as a resource for researchers studying the immune response to SARS-CoV-2, is where the repertoires were released. HLA class I and class II types, where available, came from metadata supplied by the sample provider rather than from assay-based typing. Samples came from the ongoing ImmuneRACE study (first 160 participants) plus 1,254 subjects from 6 global collaborators. Subjects who had been exposed to COVID-19, were actively infected with it, or had recovered from it provided the deeply sampled blood TCRbeta repertoires that made up the dataset. What the authors observed across the whole study: How much clinical and demographic metadata was included differed by source and by participant, and the metadata was provided uncurated.

About this clone itself: The specificity of this receptor is unknown. No quality values exist for individual bases; no much larger clone is one base distant.

From cysteine to phenylalanine, the CDR3 is 13 amino acids long. Only CDR3 DNA is held: 39 bases, read in frame from base 1. CDR1 and CDR2, looked up from the germline V gene (reference sequence), are GTSNPN and SVGIG. Trimming costs V 4 bases and J 2 bases, and their ends lie 9 bases apart. The collaborating institutions used their own protocols to collect whole blood in K2EDTA tubes. Collaborator samples were shipped for TCRbeta analysis as frozen whole blood, isolated PBMCs, or DNA extracted from either sample type. The immunoSEQ Assay, a bias-controlled multiplex PCR, was used to amplify TCRbeta CDR3 regions from genomic DNA. The paper's data handling went like this. The number of nucleated cells in each sample was estimated from the amplification of reference gene primers within the assay. To quantify the absolute abundance of each unique TCRbeta CDR3 rearrangement, sequence reads were collapsed and filtered. For each sample, productive Simpson clonality was calculated by taking the square root of Simpson's diversity index across productive rearrangements. TCRdb retrieved this table from immuneACCESS and kept in-frame rearrangements only. Not all clones are present; in checked studies, unresolved V genes account for under half, and no reason is known for the remainder. V and J calls and clone size are as listed in that table; D and trimming were resolved from the DNA. Present in this sample are around 150,000 clones, approximately 92% of which were seen just once. Of the sample, roughly 4.4% is held by the ten largest clones.

This clonotype was obtained from a woman aged 50 to 60 with acute or convalescent COVID-19. Recombination joined TRBV30 with TRBJ1-3; confidence is insufficient to name the D gene. What was sequenced was peripheral blood. This receptor has the CDR3 CAWTGRPGNTIYF. Read as DNA, the sequence is TGTGCCTGGACAGGAAGGCCTGGAAACACCATATATTTT.